These T cell receptor beta chains were read from a single sample in a study of CD8 T cells in ankylosing spondylitis. TCRdb analysed the 5' RACE reads with MiXCR anew, one entry per CDR3 protein. The data hold about 840,000 distinct CDR3 sequences, with 12% observed a single time. Sequencing was performed on blood, either unsorted or a sorted T cell fraction (not recorded which). Every receptor here comes from a male donor with ankylosing spondylitis. Each CDR3 is given with its conserved first and last residue. Fields, in order: D gene, V gene, J gene, clone size, CDR3 DNA, CDR3 protein. A D gene is named only where the DNA matches it firmly. The size entry is marked missing in some rows and otherwise reads once, few, many or a size class.

D: NA
V: TRBV2
J: TRBJ2-5
size: few
DNA: TGTGCCAGCAGTGACTTAAGGTTATCGGAGACCCAGTACTTC
CDR3: CASSDLRLSETQYF

D: TRBD1
V: TRBV5-4
J: TRBJ2-5
size: NA
DNA: TGTGCCAGCAGCTACGGTGGATCCGGGACAGGGGAGGGTGAGACCCAGTACTTC
CDR3: CASSYGGSGTGEGETQYF

D: NA
V: TRBV7-2
J: TRBJ2-2
size: few
DNA: TGTGCCAGCAGCTCGTTAACCAGGGCGGGGGAGCTGTTTTTT
CDR3: CASSSLTRAGELFF

D: NA
V: TRBV4-2
J: TRBJ1-5
size: many
DNA: TGTGCCAGCAGCCAAGACCGGGCTCGGCCCCAGCATTTT
CDR3: CASSQDRARPQHF

D: NA
V: TRBV6-2/TRBV6-3
J: TRBJ1-1
size: few
DNA: TGTGCCACCAACCCGGTGAACACTGAAGCTTTCTTT
CDR3: CATNPVNTEAFF

D: TRBD2
V: TRBV5-8
J: TRBJ2-1
size: NA
DNA: TGTGCCAGCAGCTTAGGGGGGAGCGGGAGCCCCTACAATGAGCAGTTCTTC
CDR3: CASSLGGSGSPYNEQFF

D: NA
V: TRBV4-3
J: TRBJ1-2
size: many
DNA: TGCGCCAGCAGCCGCCGATTACAGGGACTTGGCTACACCTTC
CDR3: CASSRRLQGLGYTF

D: TRBD1
V: TRBV20-1
J: TRBJ1-4
size: NA
DNA: TGCAGTGCTTCGACAGGGTTGGGGGAAAACCTGTTTTTT
CDR3: CSASTGLGENLFF

D: NA
V: TRBV12-3/TRBV12-4
J: TRBJ2-7
size: NA
DNA: TGTGCCAGCAGTTTCGGGGGATACTACGAGCAGTACTTC
CDR3: CASSFGGYYEQYF

D: NA
V: TRBV5-1
J: TRBJ2-7
size: few
DNA: TGCGCCAGCAGCCCGCCCTTGGGGGGCGAGGACGAGCAGTACTTC
CDR3: CASSPPLGGEDEQYF

D: NA
V: TRBV10-2
J: TRBJ1-6
size: NA
DNA: TGCGCCAGCAGTGAGCAGGGCAGGGTCGAGTCACCCCTCCACTTT
CDR3: CASSEQGRVESPLHF

D: TRBD2
V: TRBV29-1
J: TRBJ2-7
size: few
DNA: TGCAGCGCCCGGGGGGGGACTGGCGAGCAGTACTTC
CDR3: CSARGGTGEQYF

D: NA
V: TRBV20-1
J: TRBJ1-4
size: NA
DNA: TGCAGTGCTTGTAGACCATTTGGGGATGAAAAACTGTTTTTT
CDR3: CSACRPFGDEKLFF

D: NA
V: TRBV28
J: TRBJ1-6
size: many
DNA: TGTGCCAGCAGTTTAGGGACCGAGAACCCTTCTCGATCACCCCTCCACTTT
CDR3: CASSLGTENPSRSPLHF

D: TRBD1
V: TRBV6-1
J: TRBJ1-5
size: NA
DNA: TGTGCCAGCACCCTGATAAGAGGGACAGCTTATAGCAATCAGCCCCAGCATTTT
CDR3: CASTLIRGTAYSNQPQHF

D: NA
V: TRBV29-1
J: TRBJ2-7
size: NA
DNA: TGCAGCGTAACGGACAGCCGGAGGTCCGAGCAGTACTTC
CDR3: CSVTDSRRSEQYF

D: NA
V: TRBV28
J: TRBJ2-7
size: many
DNA: TGTGCCAGCGGCAGGGCCTACGAGCAGTACTTC
CDR3: CASGRAYEQYF

D: NA
V: TRBV6-1
J: TRBJ1-1
size: many
DNA: TGTGCCAGCAGCCTCCAGCGGCCTTACACTGAAGCTTTCTTT
CDR3: CASSLQRPYTEAFF

D: NA
V: TRBV3-1
J: TRBJ2-3
size: many
DNA: TGTGCCAGCAGCCAAGGGGCGGGACCACCGATGGATACGCAGTATTTT
CDR3: CASSQGAGPPMDTQYF

D: NA
V: TRBV29-1
J: TRBJ2-1
size: NA
DNA: TGCAGCTCACAAAAGGGACGACACACGTTCTTC
CDR3: CSSQKGRHTFF

D: TRBD1
V: TRBV19
J: TRBJ2-7
size: NA
DNA: TGTGCCAGTGATCCGGGACAGGGCCTCTACGAGCAGTACTTC
CDR3: CASDPGQGLYEQYF

D: NA
V: TRBV6-5
J: TRBJ2-2
size: NA
DNA: TGTGCCAGCAGTTATTCCCTTCCGCGGACAGCGGAGGGGGAGCTGTTTTTT
CDR3: CASSYSLPRTAEGELFF

D: NA
V: TRBV12-3/TRBV12-4
J: TRBJ1-1
size: NA
DNA: TGTGCCAGCAGTTTGGCGGACCGCTACACTGAAGCTTTCTTT
CDR3: CASSLADRYTEAFF

D: TRBD1
V: TRBV5-1
J: TRBJ2-1
size: many
DNA: TGCGCCAGCAGCCGGGACAGTTACAATGAGCAGTTCTTC
CDR3: CASSRDSYNEQFF

D: NA
V: TRBV6-2/TRBV6-3
J: TRBJ2-1
size: NA
DNA: TGTGCCAGCAGTTTGGGGGATCCCTCCTACAATGAGCAGTTCTTC
CDR3: CASSLGDPSYNEQFF

D: NA
V: TRBV20-1
J: TRBJ2-1
size: few
DNA: TGCAGTGCTGTTCCTGATCGAGATGAGCAGTTCTTC
CDR3: CSAVPDRDEQFF

D: TRBD1
V: TRBV12-3/TRBV12-4
J: TRBJ2-2
size: NA
DNA: TGTGCCAGCAGTTGGACAGGGGTAACCGGGGAGCTGTTTTTT
CDR3: CASSWTGVTGELFF

D: NA
V: TRBV10-2
J: TRBJ1-1
size: NA
DNA: TGCGCCAGCAGTGACAGGGAGGTCGGGAACACTGAAGCTTTCTTT
CDR3: CASSDREVGNTEAFF

D: TRBD1
V: TRBV29-1
J: TRBJ2-7
size: many
DNA: TGCAGCGTAGGTAGGGGGACAGCTATATACGAGCAGTACTTC
CDR3: CSVGRGTAIYEQYF

D: NA
V: TRBV12-3/TRBV12-4
J: TRBJ2-3
size: NA
DNA: TGTGCCAGCAGTTTAATGAGGTTGGATACGCAGTATTTT
CDR3: CASSLMRLDTQYF

D: NA
V: TRBV7-2
J: TRBJ2-7
size: few
DNA: TGTGCCAGCAGAGACAGGATTAGTGGCGAGCAGTACTTC
CDR3: CASRDRISGEQYF

D: TRBD1
V: TRBV28
J: TRBJ1-2
size: NA
DNA: TGTGCCACCGAGACAGGGGGCTACTACTATGGCTACACCTTC
CDR3: CATETGGYYYGYTF

D: TRBD1
V: TRBV18
J: TRBJ2-4
size: NA
DNA: TGTGCCAGCTCCCAAATCCCGGCGACAGGGGGAAACATTCAGTACTTC
CDR3: CASSQIPATGGNIQYF

D: TRBD2
V: TRBV4-1
J: TRBJ2-1
size: few
DNA: TGCGCCAGCAGCCGAGGGGCTAGCGGGAATGAGCAGTTCTTC
CDR3: CASSRGASGNEQFF

D: TRBD1
V: TRBV5-6
J: TRBJ2-2
size: few
DNA: TGTGCCAGCAGCGGGGACAGGGAGTGGGCCGGGGAGCTGTTTTTT
CDR3: CASSGDREWAGELFF

D: NA
V: TRBV12-3/TRBV12-4
J: TRBJ1-2
size: many
DNA: TGTGCCAGCAGTTCTTTCGGACACTATGATGGCTACACCTTC
CDR3: CASSSFGHYDGYTF

D: NA
V: TRBV5-1
J: TRBJ2-7
size: many
DNA: TGCGCCAGCAGCTTGACCTTGGCGTCCTACGAGCAGTACTTC
CDR3: CASSLTLASYEQYF

D: NA
V: TRBV6-2/TRBV6-3
J: TRBJ2-5
size: NA
DNA: TGTGCCAGCAGTCCGACAGGTTCAGGGCCCGAGGAGACCCAGTACTTC
CDR3: CASSPTGSGPEETQYF

D: NA
V: TRBV2
J: TRBJ2-2
size: NA
DNA: TGTGCCAGCAGTGCAAGGGCCGGGGAGCTGTTTTTT
CDR3: CASSARAGELFF

D: NA
V: TRBV7-6
J: TRBJ2-7
size: few
DNA: TGTGCCAGCAGCTTATTAGGGACAACTGGAGAGCAGTACTTC
CDR3: CASSLLGTTGEQYF

D: NA
V: TRBV20-1
J: TRBJ2-7
size: many
DNA: TGCAGTGCCGCAGGGAGTTCTCTCCACGAGCAGTACTTC
CDR3: CSAAGSSLHEQYF

D: NA
V: TRBV11-2
J: TRBJ2-2
size: NA
DNA: TGTGCCAGCAGGCGCGGGCCGGGACCGCAGAACACCGGGGAGCTGTTTTTT
CDR3: CASRRGPGPQNTGELFF

D: NA
V: TRBV5-1
J: TRBJ2-7
size: many
DNA: TGCGCCAGCAGTAGACAAGACCAAACCTACGAGCAGTACTTC
CDR3: CASSRQDQTYEQYF